The source of this T cell receptor (beta chain) is a study of cytomegalovirus exposure and HLA in healthy donors. Overall study findings and caveats: In a later analysis, at a false discovery rate of 0.05, roughly 17,000 TCR beta sequences were associated with HLA alleles.

With regard to this clone: Its target is unknown.

The PCR used 60 Vbeta and 13 Jbeta primers. Produced via immunoSEQ multiplex PCR; TCRdb's table is partial and in-frame only. The sample holds 200,000 or so clones; about four fifths are singletons and the top ten take about 0.1%. V lost 1 base and J lost 8; bases outside the gene matches: 7. The CDR3 length is 16 residues. Germline-derived CDR1 and CDR2 are MGHRA and YSYEKL. The chain recombines TRBV4-1 with TRBJ2-2, with 10 bases lining up with TRBD1. This TCR was recovered from a boy between 2 and 10 years old in good health and CMV-seronegative. The sample was PBMCs. This chain's CDR3 is CASSQGGTGEVGELFF. In DNA form, the CDR3 reads TGCGCCAGCAGCCAAGGGGGGACAGGGGAGGTTGGGGAGCTGTTTTTT.